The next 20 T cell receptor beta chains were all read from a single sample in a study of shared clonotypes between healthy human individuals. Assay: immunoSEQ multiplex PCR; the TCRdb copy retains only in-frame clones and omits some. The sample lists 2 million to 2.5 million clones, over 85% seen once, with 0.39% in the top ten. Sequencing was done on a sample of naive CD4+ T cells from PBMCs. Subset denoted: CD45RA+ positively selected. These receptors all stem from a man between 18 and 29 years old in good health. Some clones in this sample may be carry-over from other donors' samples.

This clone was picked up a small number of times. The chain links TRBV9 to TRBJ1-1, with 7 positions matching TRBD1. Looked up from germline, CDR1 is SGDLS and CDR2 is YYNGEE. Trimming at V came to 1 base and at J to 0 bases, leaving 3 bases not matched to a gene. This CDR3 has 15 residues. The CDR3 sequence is CASSVQDRMNTEAFF. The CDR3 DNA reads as TGTGCCAGCAGCGTACAGGACAGGATGAACACTGAAGCTTTCTTT.

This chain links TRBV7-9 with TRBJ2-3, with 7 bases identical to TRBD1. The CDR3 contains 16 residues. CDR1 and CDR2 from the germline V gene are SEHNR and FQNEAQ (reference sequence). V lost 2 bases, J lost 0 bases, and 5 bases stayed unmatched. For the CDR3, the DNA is TGTGCCAGCAGCTTATTAAAGGGGGCGAGCACAGATACGCAGTATTTT. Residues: CASSLLKGASTDTQYF.

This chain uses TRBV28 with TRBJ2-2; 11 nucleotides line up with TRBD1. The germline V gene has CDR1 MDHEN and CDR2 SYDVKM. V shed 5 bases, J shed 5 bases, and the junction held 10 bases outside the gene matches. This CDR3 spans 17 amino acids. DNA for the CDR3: TGTGCCAGCAGTCTAGGAGGTGGGACAGGGGGAACCGGGGAGCTGTTTTTT. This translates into CASSLGGGTGGTGELFF.

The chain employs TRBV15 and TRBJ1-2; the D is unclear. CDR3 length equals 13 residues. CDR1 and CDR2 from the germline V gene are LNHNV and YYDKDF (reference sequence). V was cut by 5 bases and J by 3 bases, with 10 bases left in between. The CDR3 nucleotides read TGTGCCACCAGCCCGCTGACCCACTATGGCTACACCTTC. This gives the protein CATSPLTHYGYTF.

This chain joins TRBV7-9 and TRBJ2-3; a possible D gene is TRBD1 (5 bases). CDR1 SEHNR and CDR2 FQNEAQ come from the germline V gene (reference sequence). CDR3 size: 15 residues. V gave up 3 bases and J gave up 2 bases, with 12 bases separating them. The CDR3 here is CASSFFPGSTDTQYF. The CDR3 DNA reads TGTGCCAGCAGCTTTTTCCCAGGGTCCACAGATACGCAGTATTTT.

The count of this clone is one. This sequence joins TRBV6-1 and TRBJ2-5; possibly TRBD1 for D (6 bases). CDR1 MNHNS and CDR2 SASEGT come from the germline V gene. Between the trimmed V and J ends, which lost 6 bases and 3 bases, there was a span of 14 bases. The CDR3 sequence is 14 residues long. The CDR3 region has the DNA TGTGCCAGCAGCCGAAGGTGGACAGAAGAGACCCAGTACTTC. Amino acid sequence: CASSRRWTEETQYF.

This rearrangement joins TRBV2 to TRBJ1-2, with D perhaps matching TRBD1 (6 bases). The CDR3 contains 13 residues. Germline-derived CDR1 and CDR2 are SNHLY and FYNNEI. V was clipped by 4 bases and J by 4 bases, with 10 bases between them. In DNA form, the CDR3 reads TGTGCCAGCAGTGCAGGGGCAGTCTATGGCTACACCTTC. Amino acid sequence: CASSAGAVYGYTF. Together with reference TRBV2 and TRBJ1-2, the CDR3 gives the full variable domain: EPEVTQTPSHQVTQMGQEVILRCVPISNHLYFYWYRQILGQKVEFLVSFYNNEISEKSEIFDDQFSVERPDGSNFTLKIRSTKLEDSAMYFCASSAGAVYGYTFGSGTRLTVV.

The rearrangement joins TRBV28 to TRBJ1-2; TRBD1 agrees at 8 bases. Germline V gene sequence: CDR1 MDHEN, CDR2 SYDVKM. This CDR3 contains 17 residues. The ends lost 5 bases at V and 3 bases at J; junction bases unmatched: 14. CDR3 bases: TGTGCCAGCAGTCCAATACGCCGACAGGGGAAGGACTATGGCTACACCTTC. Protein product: CASSPIRRQGKDYGYTF.

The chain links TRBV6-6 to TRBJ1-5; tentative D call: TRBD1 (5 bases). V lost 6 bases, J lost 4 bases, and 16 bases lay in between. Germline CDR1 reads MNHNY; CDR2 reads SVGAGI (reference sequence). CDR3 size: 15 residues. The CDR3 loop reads CASRRIGTPNQPQHF. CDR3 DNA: TGTGCCAGCAGGCGGATTGGGACCCCGAATCAGCCCCAGCATTTT.

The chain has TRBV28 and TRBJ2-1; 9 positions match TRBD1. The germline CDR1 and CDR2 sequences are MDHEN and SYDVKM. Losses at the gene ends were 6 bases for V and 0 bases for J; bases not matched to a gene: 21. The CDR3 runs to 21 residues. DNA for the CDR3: TGTGCCAGCAGCCCAATCCGCAACAGGGGGCGAATTGAACACTCCTACAATGAGCAGTTCTTC. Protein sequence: CASSPIRNRGRIEHSYNEQFF.

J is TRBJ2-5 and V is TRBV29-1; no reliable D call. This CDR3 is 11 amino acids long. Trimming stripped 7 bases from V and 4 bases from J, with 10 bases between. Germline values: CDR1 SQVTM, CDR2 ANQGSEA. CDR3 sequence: CSGRQAETQYF. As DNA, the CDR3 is TGCAGCGGACGTCAGGCAGAGACCCAGTACTTC.

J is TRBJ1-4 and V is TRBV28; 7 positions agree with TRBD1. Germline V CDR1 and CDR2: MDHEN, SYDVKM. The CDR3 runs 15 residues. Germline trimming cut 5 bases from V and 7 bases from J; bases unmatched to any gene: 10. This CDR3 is CASSITGATGEKLFF. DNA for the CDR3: TGTGCCAGCAGTATCACAGGGGCTACTGGTGAAAAACTGTTTTTT.

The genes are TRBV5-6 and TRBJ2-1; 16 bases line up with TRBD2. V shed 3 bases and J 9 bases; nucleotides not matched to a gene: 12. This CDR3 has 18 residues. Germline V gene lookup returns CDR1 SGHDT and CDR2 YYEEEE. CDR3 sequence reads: CASSSGLAGGPRWSEQFF. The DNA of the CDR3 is TGTGCCAGCAGCTCGGGACTAGCGGGAGGGCCAAGGTGGAGTGAGCAGTTCTTC.

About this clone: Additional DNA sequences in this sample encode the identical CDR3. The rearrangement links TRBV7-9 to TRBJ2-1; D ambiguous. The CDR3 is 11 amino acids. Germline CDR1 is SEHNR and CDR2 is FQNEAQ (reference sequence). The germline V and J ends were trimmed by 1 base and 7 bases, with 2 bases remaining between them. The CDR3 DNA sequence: TGTGCCAGCAGCTTAGGGAATGAGCAGTTCTTC. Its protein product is CASSLGNEQFF.

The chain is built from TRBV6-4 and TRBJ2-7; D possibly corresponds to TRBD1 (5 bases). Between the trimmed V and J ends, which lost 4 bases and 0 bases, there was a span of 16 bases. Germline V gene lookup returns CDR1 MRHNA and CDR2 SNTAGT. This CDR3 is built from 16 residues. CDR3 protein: CASSANPTVSSYEQYF. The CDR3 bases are TGTGCCAGCAGTGCGAACCCGACAGTAAGCTCCTACGAGCAGTACTTC.

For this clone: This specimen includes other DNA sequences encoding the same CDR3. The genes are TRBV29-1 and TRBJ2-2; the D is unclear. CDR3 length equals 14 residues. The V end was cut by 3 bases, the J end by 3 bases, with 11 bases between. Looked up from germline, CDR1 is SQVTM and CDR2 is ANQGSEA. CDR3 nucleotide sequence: TGCAGCGTTGAGGAGCAGCCTTACACCGGGGAGCTGTTTTTT. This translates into CSVEEQPYTGELFF.

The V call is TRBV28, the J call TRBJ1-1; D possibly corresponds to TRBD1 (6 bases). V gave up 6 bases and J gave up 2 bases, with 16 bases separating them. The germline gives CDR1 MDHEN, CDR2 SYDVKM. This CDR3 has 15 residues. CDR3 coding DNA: TGTGCCAGCAGGGAGGGGGGGACCGGTAACACTGAAGCTTTCTTT. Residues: CASREGGTGNTEAFF.

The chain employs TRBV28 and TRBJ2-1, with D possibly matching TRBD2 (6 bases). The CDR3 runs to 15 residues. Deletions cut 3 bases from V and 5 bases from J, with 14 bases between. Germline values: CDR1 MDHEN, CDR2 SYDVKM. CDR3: CASSFLKIADNEQFF. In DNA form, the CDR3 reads TGTGCCAGCAGTTTTTTGAAGATAGCGGACAATGAGCAGTTCTTC.

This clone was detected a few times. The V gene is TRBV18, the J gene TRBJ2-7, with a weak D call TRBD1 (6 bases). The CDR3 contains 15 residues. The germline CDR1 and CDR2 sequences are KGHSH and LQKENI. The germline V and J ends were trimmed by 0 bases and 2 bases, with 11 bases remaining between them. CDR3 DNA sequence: TGTGCCAGCTCACCACCCTCCAGGGGAGCCTACGAGCAGTACTTC. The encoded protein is CASSPPSRGAYEQYF.

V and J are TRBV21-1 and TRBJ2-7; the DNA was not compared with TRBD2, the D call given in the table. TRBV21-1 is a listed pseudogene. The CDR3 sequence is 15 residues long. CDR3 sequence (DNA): TGTGCCAGCAGCAAGACTAGCGGGAGGGTTTACGAGCAGTACTTC. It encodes CASSKTSGRVYEQYF.